This T cell receptor beta chain stems from a study of blood T cell repertoires in COVID-19. Sequenced by immunoSEQ multiplex PCR; TCRdb stores in-frame clones only, minus some. The sample has 55,000 to 80,000 clones; around four fifths are singletons. The germline V gene encodes CDR1 MGHDK and CDR2 SYGVNS. V dropped 6 bases and J dropped 5; count of bases not matched to a gene: 10. CDR3 length: 15 residues. The specimen sequenced was peripheral blood. The chain employs TRBV25-1 and TRBJ2-5, with 9 bases lining up with TRBD2. The clonotype originates from a woman aged 80 or over with acute or convalescent COVID-19. The CDR3 region has the DNA TGTGCCAGCAGCTCTAGCGGGGTTTTTGGTGAGACCCAGTACTTC. This encodes CASSSSGVFGETQYF.